Listed below are T cell receptor beta chains from one sample, sequenced in a study of T cells in tumors after PD-1 blockade. Method: immunoSEQ multiplex PCR; TCRdb's copy keeps in-frame clones and lacks some. The table includes around 35,000 clones, approximately 73% detected once. Sequencing used PBMCs, obtained after anti-PD-1 treatment. These receptor sequences come from a human donor with basal cell carcinoma. Both conserved end residues are part of each CDR3. A D gene is named only where the DNA matches it firmly. For some rows the clone size is stated as once, few or many, or as a class when expanded; others skip it.

>TRBJ2-7|-|TRBV5-1|-
TGCGCCAGCAGCTCGGTCGGCCGGTCCTACGAGCAGTACTTC
CASSSVGRSYEQYF
>TRBJ1-2|-|TRBV2|-
TGTGCCAGCAGGGTTGACCGGAATAACTATGGCTACACCTTC
CASRVDRNNYGYTF
>TRBJ2-5|-|TRBV7-9|-
TGTGCCAGCAGCAGAACCCGGGGGCAAGAGACCCAGTACTTC
CASSRTRGQETQYF
>TRBJ1-5|-|TRBV2|-
TGTGCCAGCAGTGCCGGGCGGGCGGATGGTCAGCCCCAGCATTTT
CASSAGRADGQPQHF
>TRBJ2-3|-|TRBV27|-
TGTGCCAGCAGTTTAGAGCCACTCTTGAAACTCACAGATACGCAGTATTTT
CASSLEPLLKLTDTQYF
>TRBJ1-2|-|TRBV3-1/TRBV3-2|-
TGTGCCAGCAGCCGACTTGACGGGGTAGGGTTCTATGGCTACACCTTC
CASSRLDGVGFYGYTF
>TRBJ2-2|TRBD2|TRBV9|-
TGTGCCAGCAGCGTAAATCCAGCGGGAGGGCGGGACCGGGGAGCTGTTTTT
CASSVNPAGGRDRGAVF
>TRBJ1-2|TRBD1|TRBV5-1|-
TGCGCCAGCAGCTTGAGAAGGGGGCAAGGCTATGGCTACACCTTC
CASSLRRGQGYGYTF
>TRBJ2-4|-|TRBV6-5|once
TGTGCCAGCAGTTACGACAGGGGAGGGTTCATTCAGTACTTC
CASSYDRGGFIQYF
>TRBJ1-1|-|TRBV19|-
TGTGCCTCCTCCATTACAGGGCCAGGGTCTGAAGCTTTCTTT
CASSITGPGSEAFF
>TRBJ2-2|-|TRBV7-8|-
TGTGCCAGCAGCATGAACACCGGGGAGCTGTTTTTT
CASSMNTGELFF
>TRBJ2-2|TRBD1|TRBV3-1/TRBV3-2|-
TGTGCCAGCAGCCCCCTGGACAGGGTTGCCGGGGAGCTGTTTTTT
CASSPLDRVAGELFF
>TRBJ2-3|-|TRBV11-3|-
TGTGCCAGCAGCTTAGACTCAGCTAGCGACGCAGATACGCAGTATTTT
CASSLDSASDADTQYF
>TRBJ1-1|TRBD1|TRBV30|-
TGTGCCTACCAACGGACAGGGGAAACTCGGGGCGCTGAAGCTTTCTTT
CAYQRTGETRGAEAFF
>TRBJ2-3|-|TRBV14|-
TGTGCCAGCAGCCAAGATGGAGGCGATACGCAGTATTTT
CASSQDGGDTQYF
>TRBJ2-2|-|TRBV2|-
TGTGCCAGCAGGGCCGGCCAGAACACCGGGGAGCTGTTTTTT
CASRAGQNTGELFF
>TRBJ2-2|-|TRBV29-1|-
TGCAGCGTTGATTCAGGGACCGGGGAGCTGTTTTTT
CSVDSGTGELFF
>TRBJ1-1|-|TRBV2|-
TGTGCCAGCAGTGACCCGCGGGTTGAAGCTTTCTTT
CASSDPRVEAFF
>TRBJ2-5|-|TRBV3-1/TRBV3-2|-
TGTGCCAGCAGCCAAGATGCAGGGGTGGGGGTAACCCAGTACTTC
CASSQDAGVGVTQYF
>TRBJ2-2|-|TRBV24-1|-
TGTGCCACCAGTGATTTCCTTGCGGCGGTCGACACCGGGGAGCTGTTTTTT
CATSDFLAAVDTGELFF
>TRBJ1-6|-|TRBV30|-
TGTGCCTGGAGTGAATTACAGAATTCACCCCTCCACTTT
CAWSELQNSPLHF
>TRBJ2-7|TRBD1|TRBV27|-
TGTGCCAGCAGTTTTACAGGGGGTTACTACGAGCAGTACTTC
CASSFTGGYYEQYF
>TRBJ2-7|TRBD2|TRBV30|few
TGTGCCTGGAAATCCGGTGGTAGCGGGAGATCTTGGGAGCAGTACTTC
CAWKSGGSGRSWEQYF
>TRBJ2-7|-|TRBV7-2|-
TGTGCCAGCAGAGGACAGCCGAGCTCCTACGAGCAGTACTTC
CASRGQPSSYEQYF
>TRBJ2-7|TRBD1|TRBV7-2|-
TGTGCCAGCAGCTCCGACAGGGGGGGGGCCTACGAGCAGTACTTC
CASSSDRGGAYEQYF
>TRBJ2-1|-|TRBV7-9|-
TGTGCCAGCCGAAAAGGGGGGTCTGTCTACAATGAGCAGTTCTTC
CASRKGGSVYNEQFF
>TRBJ1-2|-|TRBV3-1/TRBV3-2|once
TGTGCCAGCAGCCCGAGGGTTGGGTATGGCTACACCTTC
CASSPRVGYGYTF
>TRBJ2-3|TRBD2|TRBV15|-
TGTGCCACCAGCAGGGAAGCTAGCGGGGGGGCGGAAGATACGCAGTATTTT
CATSREASGGAEDTQYF
>TRBJ2-1|TRBD1|TRBV3-1/TRBV3-2|-
TGTGCCAGCAGCCTGCGACAGGGAACCTACAATGAGCAGTTCTTC
CASSLRQGTYNEQFF
>TRBJ2-1|-|TRBV2|-
TGTGCCAGCAAGAGGGGGGGCCGCTATGGTGAGCAGTTCTTC
CASKRGGRYGEQFF
>TRBJ1-5|-|TRBV2|-
TGTGCCAGCAGTGTTAGGCAGTTTAGCAATCAGCCCCAGCATTTT
CASSVRQFSNQPQHF
>TRBJ2-4|-|TRBV21-1|-
TGTGCCAGCAACCCCGGGACAGTCAAAAACATTCAGTACTTC
CASNPGTVKNIQYF
>TRBJ2-3|-|TRBV11-3|-
TGTGCCAGCAGCTCGGACTCCCCCACTACAGATACGCAGTATTTT
CASSSDSPTTDTQYF
>TRBJ1-6|TRBD1|TRBV30|once
TGTGCCTGGAGTTTCGACAGGGGAAATTCACCCCTCCACTTT
CAWSFDRGNSPLHF
>TRBJ2-1|TRBD2|TRBV28|-
TGTGCCAGCATCGGCCTTGGTAGGGCTAGCGGGAGGGGAGGTTACAATGAGCAGTTCTTC
CASIGLGRASGRGGYNEQFF
>TRBJ2-1|TRBD2|TRBV10-1|-
TGCGCCGGAAGCGCCCCCCTCGGGGGGCTAGCGGGAGGTCAAAGCTCCTACAATGAGCAGTTCTTC
CAGSAPLGGLAGGQSSYNEQFF
>TRBJ1-6|-|TRBV28|-
TGTGCCAGCATGGGCGGGATTGAAAATTCACCCCTCCACTTT
CASMGGIENSPLHF
>TRBJ2-3|TRBD1|TRBV24-1|-
TGTGCCACCAGTGATTACGGGATAGGGGGCGCAGATACGCAGTATTTT
CATSDYGIGGADTQYF
>TRBJ1-6|-|TRBV11-3|-
TGTGCCAGCAGCTCCCGACAGTCTAACTCACCCCTCCACTTT
CASSSRQSNSPLHF
>TRBJ2-3|-|TRBV6-5|-
TGTGCCAGCAGGCTTGGGGCAGATACGCAGTATTTT
CASRLGADTQYF
>TRBJ1-1|TRBD1|TRBV6-1|-
TGTGCCAGCAGTGAACCAGGGGGTTTGAACACTGAAGCTTTCTTT
CASSEPGGLNTEAFF
>TRBJ2-7|-|TRBV19|few
TGTGCCAGTAGTAAGGCCGGGACGGGCGACGAGCAGTACTTC
CASSKAGTGDEQYF
>TRBJ1-2|TRBD1|TRBV28|-
TGTGCCAGCAGTTCACCGGGACAGGGTGGGTATGGCTACACCTTC
CASSSPGQGGYGYTF
>TRBJ1-2|TRBD1|TRBV28|-
TGTGCCAGCAGCCCCGGGACAGGGAAGCTTGGCTACACCTTC
CASSPGTGKLGYTF
>TRBJ2-1|-|TRBV6-5|-
TGTGCCAGCACTCGCTCCGTGGGGACCTACAATGAGCAGTTCTTC
CASTRSVGTYNEQFF
>TRBJ1-6|-|TRBV15|few
TGTGCCACCAGCAGAGAGAAAGACAGTCTCGATTCACCCCTCCACTTT
CATSREKDSLDSPLHF
>TRBJ2-5|-|TRBV6-5|-
TGTGCCAGCAGCCCCGGTCGGGAGACCCAGTACTTC
CASSPGRETQYF
>TRBJ1-4|-|TRBV28|-
TGTGCCAGCAGTTTAAGAGAAAAACTGTTTTTT
CASSLREKLFF
>TRBJ2-1|-|TRBV7-8|-
TGTGCCAGCAGCTTACCAACAGACTCCTACAATGAGCAGTTCTTC
CASSLPTDSYNEQFF
>TRBJ2-7|-|TRBV7-8|-
TGTGCCAGCAGCTTGGACCCCCTCGGAGAGCAGTACTTC
CASSLDPLGEQYF
>TRBJ1-5|-|TRBV21-1|-
TGTGCCAGCAGCACAGGGAAAATATCACCGCCCCAGCATTTT
CASSTGKISPPQHF
>TRBJ1-1|-|TRBV15|many
TGTGCCACCAGCAGAGATGGTTGGGAGGAGGTTATTAGGAACACTGAAGCTTTCTTT
CATSRDGWEEVIRNTEAFF
>TRBJ2-2|-|TRBV28|-
TGTGCCAGCAGCTCACCGGGACATAACACCGGGGAGCTGTTTTTT
CASSSPGHNTGELFF
>TRBJ1-2|-|TRBV6-5|-
TGTGCCAGCAGTTACAGAGTGGCGGTCGGAGGCTATGGCTACACCTTC
CASSYRVAVGGYGYTF
>TRBJ2-2|-|TRBV6-4|-
TGTGCCAGCAGTGACTCGTCTACCGGGGAGCTGTTTTTT
CASSDSSTGELFF
>TRBJ2-3|TRBD2|TRBV15|few
TGTGCCACCCGTACGGGGGGGGCTAGCACAGATACGCAGTATTTT
CATRTGGASTDTQYF
>TRBJ2-1|TRBD2|TRBV4-3|many
TGCGCCAGCAGACTAGCGGAGGGCTCCTACAATGAGCAGTTCTTC
CASRLAEGSYNEQFF
>TRBJ1-1|-|TRBV6-5|-
TGTGCCAGCAGTTATGGTGCTGTGAACACTGAAGCTTTCTTT
CASSYGAVNTEAFF